The TCR beta chain described here comes from a study of T cells in localized non-small cell lung cancer. Points from the study as a whole: Longer overall survival accompanied higher blood T cell density.

This clone is judged large. Its specificity is unknown. The protocol was immunoSEQ multiplex PCR, while the TCRdb copy is restricted to in-frame clones and leaves out a portion. In the table there are around 3,000 clones, roughly 29% of which are singletons. The V gene's germline CDR1 is LNHDA and CDR2 SQIVND (reference sequence). CDR3 length equals 15 residues. V lost 0 bases, J lost 0 bases, and 6 bases lay in between. The chain uses TRBV19 and TRBJ1-3; D uncertain. This sequence was found in a woman between 35 and 75 years old with stage I squamous cell lung carcinoma. The sequencing here drew on lung tumor tissue, taken before any cancer treatment. CDR3: CASSIEQHSGNTIYF. The DNA of the CDR3 is TGTGCCAGTAGTATAGAGCAGCACTCTGGAAACACCATATATTTT. Full variable domain (rest looked up from reference TRBV19 and TRBJ1-3): DGGITQSPKYLFRKEGQNVTLSCEQNLNHDAMYWYRQDPGQGLRLIYYSQIVNDFQKGDIAEGYSVSREKKESFPLTVTSAQKNPTAFYLCASSIEQHSGNTIYFGEGSWLTVV.